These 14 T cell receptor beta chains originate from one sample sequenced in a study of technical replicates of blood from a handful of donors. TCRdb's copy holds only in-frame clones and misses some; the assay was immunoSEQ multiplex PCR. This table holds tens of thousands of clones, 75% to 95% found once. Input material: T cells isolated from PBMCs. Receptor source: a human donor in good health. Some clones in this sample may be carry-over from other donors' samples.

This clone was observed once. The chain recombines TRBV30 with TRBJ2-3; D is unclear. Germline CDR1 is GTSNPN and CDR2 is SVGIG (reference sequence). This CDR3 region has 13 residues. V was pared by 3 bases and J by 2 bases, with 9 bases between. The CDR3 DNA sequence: TGTGCCTGGAGGCGGTCTGTCACAGATACGCAGTATTTT. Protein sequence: CAWRRSVTDTQYF.

The CDR3 DNA follows: TGCGCCAGCAGCCGAGTCGGGACTCTGAACACCGGGGAGCTGTTTTTT. It codes for CASSRVGTLNTGELFF. V is TRBV4-1 and J is TRBJ2-2, with D perhaps TRBD2 (6 bases). With 4 bases removed from V and 1 base from J, the gap between germline ends came to 13 bases. This CDR3 has 16 residues. Germline CDR1 reads MGHRA; CDR2 reads YSYEKL.

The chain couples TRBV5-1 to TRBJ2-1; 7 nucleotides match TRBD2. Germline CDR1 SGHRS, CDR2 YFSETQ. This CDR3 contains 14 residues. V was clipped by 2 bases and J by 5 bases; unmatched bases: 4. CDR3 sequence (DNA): TGCGCCAGCAGCTTCTGGGGGGGGAACAATGAGCAGTTCTTC. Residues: CASSFWGGNNEQFF.

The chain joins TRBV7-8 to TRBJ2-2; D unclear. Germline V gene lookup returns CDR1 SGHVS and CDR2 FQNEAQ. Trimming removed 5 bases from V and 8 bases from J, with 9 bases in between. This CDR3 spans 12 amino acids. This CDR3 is CASSLSSGELFF. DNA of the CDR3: TGTGCCAGCAGCCTAAGCTCGGGGGAGCTGTTTTTT.

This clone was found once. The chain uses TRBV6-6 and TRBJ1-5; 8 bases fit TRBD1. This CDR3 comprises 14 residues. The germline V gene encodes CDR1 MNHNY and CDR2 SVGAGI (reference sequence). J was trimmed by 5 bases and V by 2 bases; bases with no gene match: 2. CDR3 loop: CASSYAGGDQPQHF. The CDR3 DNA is TGTGCCAGCAGTTACGCAGGGGGCGATCAGCCCCAGCATTTT.

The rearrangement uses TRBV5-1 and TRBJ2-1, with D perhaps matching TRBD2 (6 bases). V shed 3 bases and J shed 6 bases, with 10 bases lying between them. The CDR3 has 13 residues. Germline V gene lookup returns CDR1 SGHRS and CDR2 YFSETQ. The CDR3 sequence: CASSSGTSNEQFF. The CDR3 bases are TGCGCCAGCAGCTCCGGGACTTCCAATGAGCAGTTCTTC.

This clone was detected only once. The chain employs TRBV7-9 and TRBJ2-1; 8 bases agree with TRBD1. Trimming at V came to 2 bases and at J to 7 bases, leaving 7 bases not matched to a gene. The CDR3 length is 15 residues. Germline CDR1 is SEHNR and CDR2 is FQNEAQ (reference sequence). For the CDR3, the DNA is TGTGCCAGCAGCTTAAGGCAGGGGGCACGAAATGAGCAGTTCTTC. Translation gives CASSLRQGARNEQFF.

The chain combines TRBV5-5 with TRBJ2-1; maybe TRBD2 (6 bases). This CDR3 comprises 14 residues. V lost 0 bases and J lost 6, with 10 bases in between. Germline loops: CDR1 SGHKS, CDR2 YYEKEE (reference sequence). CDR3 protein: CASSLVMGGNEQFF. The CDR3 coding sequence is TGTGCCAGCAGCTTGGTAATGGGGGGCAATGAGCAGTTCTTC.

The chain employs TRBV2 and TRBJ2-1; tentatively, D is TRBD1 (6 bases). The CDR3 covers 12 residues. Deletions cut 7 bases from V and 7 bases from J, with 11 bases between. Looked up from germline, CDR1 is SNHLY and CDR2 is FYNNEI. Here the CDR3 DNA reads TGTGCCAGCACAGTCACAGGGAATGAGCAGTTCTTC. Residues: CASTVTGNEQFF.

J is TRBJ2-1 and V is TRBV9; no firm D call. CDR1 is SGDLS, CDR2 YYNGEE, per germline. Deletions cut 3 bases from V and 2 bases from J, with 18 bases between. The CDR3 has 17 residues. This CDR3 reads CASSAPPEAPTYNEQFF. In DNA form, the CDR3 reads TGTGCCAGCAGCGCCCCTCCCGAGGCGCCTACCTACAATGAGCAGTTCTTC.

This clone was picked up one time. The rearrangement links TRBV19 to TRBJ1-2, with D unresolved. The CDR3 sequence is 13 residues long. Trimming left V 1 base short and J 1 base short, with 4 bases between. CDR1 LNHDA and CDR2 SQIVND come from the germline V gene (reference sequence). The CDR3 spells CASSIVLNYGYTF. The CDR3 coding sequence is TGTGCCAGTAGTATAGTCCTTAACTATGGCTACACCTTC.

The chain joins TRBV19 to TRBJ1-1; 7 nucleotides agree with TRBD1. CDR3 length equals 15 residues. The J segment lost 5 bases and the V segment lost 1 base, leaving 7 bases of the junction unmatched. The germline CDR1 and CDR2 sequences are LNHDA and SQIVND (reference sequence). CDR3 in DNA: TGTGCCAGTAGTATAGCTGAAGGGGGCGGTACTGAAGCTTTCTTT. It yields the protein CASSIAEGGGTEAFF. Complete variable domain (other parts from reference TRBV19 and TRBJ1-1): DGGITQSPKYLFRKEGQNVTLSCEQNLNHDAMYWYRQDPGQGLRLIYYSQIVNDFQKGDIAEGYSVSREKKESFPLTVTSAQKNPTAFYLCASSIAEGGGTEAFFGQGTRLTVV.

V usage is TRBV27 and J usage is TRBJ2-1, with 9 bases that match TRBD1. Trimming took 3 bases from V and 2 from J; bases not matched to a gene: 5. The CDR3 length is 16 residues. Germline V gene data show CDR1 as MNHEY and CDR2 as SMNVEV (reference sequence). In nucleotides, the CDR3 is TGTGCCAGCAGTTTCTACGGGACAGGGACCTACAATGAGCAGTTCTTC. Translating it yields CASSFYGTGTYNEQFF.

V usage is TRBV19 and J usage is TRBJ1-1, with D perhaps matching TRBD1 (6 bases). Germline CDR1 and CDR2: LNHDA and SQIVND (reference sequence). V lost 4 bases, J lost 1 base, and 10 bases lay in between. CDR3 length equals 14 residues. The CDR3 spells CASSNRQENTEAFF. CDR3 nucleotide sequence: TGTGCCAGTAGTAACAGACAGGAGAACACTGAAGCTTTCTTT.